This TCR beta chain was sequenced for a study of breast tumors, draining lymph nodes, adjacent tissues. Study outcomes and limitations: Tumor repertoires ranked between lymph nodes and nontumor tissue in diversity, with V and J gene preferences. Most tumor T cells seemingly derive from lymph node, then expand in tumor. That most tumor T cells come from lymph nodes remained unproven. Luminal-like breast cancer showed significantly greater tumor-nontumor repertoire similarity than basal-like breast cancer did.

Breast cancer patients provided tissue from their axillary draining lymph nodes. Using its own MiXCR run on the multiplex PCR reads, TCRdb lists one record per CDR3 protein. The data show about 270,000 distinct CDR3 sequences, 30% seen once. From germline, CDR1 is WSHSY and CDR2 SAAADI. Trimming removed 9 bases at V and 2 bases at J, with 6 bases between. CDR3 length: 11 amino acids. Points on this clonotype: Its matching antigen is unknown.

The chain links TRBV10-2 to TRBJ2-3; either TRBD1 or TRBD2 may supply D (5 bases each). This clonotype was sampled from a female donor with breast cancer. Some clones in this sample may be carry-over from other donors' samples. Sequencing was carried out using axillary lymph node tissue. The CDR3 region is CARGDTDTQYF. CDR3 coding DNA: TGCGCCAGGGGGGACACAGATACGCAGTATTTT.